Below are 27 T cell receptor beta chains sequenced from a single sample in a study of blood T cell repertoires in COVID-19. Generated by immunoSEQ multiplex PCR, the TCRdb table keeps only in-frame clones and is missing some. The sample yields over 200,000 clones, roughly 87% seen once. Sequencing was carried out using peripheral blood. These receptors all come from a man aged 40-49 years with active or convalescent COVID-19.

The chain carries TRBV6-4 and TRBJ2-7, with D possibly being TRBD1 (5 bases). V lost 11 bases, J lost 1 base, and 15 bases lay in between. CDR3 length: 13 residues. Germline CDR1 is MRHNA and CDR2 is SNTAGT. The CDR3 nucleotides are TGTGCCGTTCCGAGACAGTTATCCTACGAGCAGTACTTC. Its translation: CAVPRQLSYEQYF.

V is TRBV5-5 and J is TRBJ2-7; D gene unclear. The length of the CDR3 is 11 residues. In germline, CDR1 is SGHKS, CDR2 YYEKEE (reference sequence). Deletions cut 5 bases from V and 1 base from J, with 4 bases between. Here the CDR3 DNA reads TGTGCCAGCAGTTCTTCCTACGAGCAGTACTTC. Amino acids: CASSSSYEQYF.

J is TRBJ2-3 and V is TRBV6-4; D is undetermined. The V and J ends lost 0 bases and 3 bases respectively, with 10 bases between them. Germline V gives CDR1 MRHNA, CDR2 SNTAGT. The CDR3 sequence is 15 residues long. CDR3 nucleotides: TGTGCCAGCAGTGACTCTAAGCGCGCTACAGATACGCAGTATTTT. This gives the protein CASSDSKRATDTQYF.

The chain employs TRBV7-9 and TRBJ2-5, with a tentative D call TRBD1 (7 bases). The length of the CDR3 is 19 residues. Trimming took off 4 bases at V and 2 bases at J, with 26 bases between the two ends. The germline V gene has CDR1 SEHNR and CDR2 FQNEAQ (reference sequence). For the CDR3, the DNA is TGTGCCAGCAGCTCAGACCGTTTCCGGGGGACAGCGTATCAAGAGACCCAGTACTTC. Translated: CASSSDRFRGTAYQETQYF.

The J gene is TRBJ2-7, the V gene TRBV5-1; TRBD2 is a possible D gene (6 bases). The V gene's germline CDR1 is SGHRS and CDR2 YFSETQ. Between the trimmed V and J ends, which lost 4 bases and 3 bases, there was a span of 14 bases. The CDR3 has 14 amino acids. CDR3 sequence reads: CASSLTSGGYEQYF. DNA of the CDR3: TGCGCCAGCAGCCTTACCTCCGGGGGCTACGAGCAGTACTTC.

The chain combines TRBV27 with TRBJ2-5; 7 nucleotides match TRBD1. Unmatched junction bases numbered 5, after V lost 6 bases and J lost 4 bases. The CDR3 is made up of 13 amino acids. CDR1 is MNHEY, CDR2 SMNVEV, per germline (reference sequence). The DNA of the CDR3 is TGTGCCAGCAGCCCTTGGACAGGAGAGACCCAGTACTTC. Translation: CASSPWTGETQYF.

This clone was recorded only once. The chain employs TRBV25-1 and TRBJ2-7, with 7 bases matching TRBD1. Trimming took 3 bases from V and 3 from J; bases not matched to a gene: 5. Per the germline V gene, CDR1 is MGHDK and CDR2 is SYGVNS. This CDR3 spans 14 amino acids. CDR3 nucleotide sequence: TGTGCCAGCAGTGATACAGGGGACAACTACGAGCAGTACTTC. Translation: CASSDTGDNYEQYF.

J is TRBJ2-3 and V is TRBV2; 7 bases fit TRBD1. The V gene's germline CDR1 is SNHLY and CDR2 FYNNEI. The trim removed 6 bases at V and 1 base at J, leaving 1 base unmatched. This CDR3 spans 13 amino acids. The CDR3 coding sequence is TGTGCCAGCAGAACAGGGGGCACAGATACGCAGTATTTT. It specifies CASRTGGTDTQYF.

This rearrangement joins TRBV5-1 to TRBJ1-2, with D perhaps TRBD1 (6 bases). This CDR3 contains 16 residues. Trimming took off 4 bases at V and 0 bases at J, with 16 bases between the two ends. Per germline, CDR1 SGHRS and CDR2 YFSETQ. The CDR3 bases are TGCGCCAGCAGCGTGCAAATACAGGGTTCTAACTATGGCTACACCTTC. It translates to CASSVQIQGSNYGYTF. The full variable domain, with the rest looked up from reference TRBV5-1 and TRBJ1-2, is KAGVTQTPRYLIKTRGQQVTLSCSPISGHRSVSWYQQTPGQGLQFLFEYFSETQRNKGNFPGRFSGRQFSNSRSEMNVSTLELGDSALYLCASSVQIQGSNYGYTFGSGTRLTVV.

The sample holds one count of this clone. The chain carries TRBV21-1 and TRBJ1-4. TRBV21-1 counts as a pseudogene. The length of the CDR3 is 17 residues. The CDR3 loop reads CASSNPGGVRNNEKLFF. CDR3 coding DNA: TGTGCCAGCAGCAACCCGGGCGGGGTGAGAAATAATGAAAAACTGTTTTTT.

The V gene is TRBV6-5, the J gene TRBJ1-2; a weak D match, TRBD1 (6 bases). V shed 0 bases and J shed 8 bases, with 13 bases lying between them. The CDR3 runs 14 residues. Germline loops: CDR1 MNHEY, CDR2 SVGAGI. The CDR3 coding sequence is TGTGCCAGCAGTTACTCGGGGGGGCCGGGCGGCTACACCTTC. Amino acids: CASSYSGGPGGYTF.

The genes are TRBV6-1 and TRBJ2-7; 12 positions match TRBD1. Trimming took 2 bases from V and 5 from J; bases not matched to a gene: 13. The CDR3 spans 18 residues. The germline V gene encodes CDR1 MNHNS and CDR2 SASEGT. The CDR3 bases are TGTGCCAGCAGTGAAACACTGCTTGGGACAGGGGGCGTCCACGAGCAGTACTTC. As protein: CASSETLLGTGGVHEQYF.

V is TRBV7-9 and J is TRBJ2-7; 10 bases are a match to TRBD2. Per the germline V gene, CDR1 is SEHNR and CDR2 is FQNEAQ (reference sequence). CDR3 size: 14 residues. After removal of 8 bases from V and 6 bases from J, the junction contained 10 bases not matched to a gene. CDR3 nucleotides: TGTGCCAGCCAGCTGGCTAGCGGGAGACGCGAGCAGTACTTC. The encoded protein is CASQLASGRREQYF.

The chain uses TRBV6-5 and TRBJ1-1, with a tentative D call TRBD1 (6 bases). The V and J ends lost 8 bases and 8 bases respectively, with 15 bases between them. Germline assignment: CDR1 MNHEY and CDR2 SVGAGI. This CDR3 spans 12 amino acids. Here the CDR3 DNA reads TGTGCCAGCGGGACACCTGACGAGGAAGCTTTCTTT. Translating gives CASGTPDEEAFF.

V gene TRBV5-1 combines with J gene TRBJ1-5; 7 bases align to TRBD1. The germline V gene has CDR1 SGHRS and CDR2 YFSETQ. J lost 5 bases, V lost 0 bases, and 2 bases had no gene match. CDR3 size: 14 residues. The CDR3 DNA is TGCGCCAGCAGCTTGGGAGGGGGCTATCAGCCCCAGCATTTT. It yields the protein CASSLGGGYQPQHF.

The chain joins TRBV6-1 to TRBJ2-1, with TRBD2 matching over 8 bases. Trimming removed 1 base from V and 8 bases from J; junction bases left unmatched: 7. This CDR3 has 15 residues. Germline loops: CDR1 MNHNS, CDR2 SASEGT. CDR3 region: CASSEGLTGGHEQFF. The CDR3 region has the DNA TGTGCCAGCAGTGAAGGGTTGACGGGGGGGCATGAGCAGTTCTTC.

This chain connects TRBV6-6 to TRBJ2-3, with D perhaps TRBD2 (6 bases). V was pared by 4 bases and J by 1 base, with 9 bases between. CDR3 size: 14 residues. Germline CDR1 is MNHNY and CDR2 is SVGAGI (reference sequence). The CDR3 DNA reads TGTGCCAGCAGTTGGGGGGTGCGCACAGATACGCAGTATTTT. Its protein is CASSWGVRTDTQYF.

V usage is TRBV2 and J usage is TRBJ1-1; D is unresolved. CDR1 SNHLY and CDR2 FYNNEI come from the germline V gene. Trimming stripped 3 bases from V and 1 base from J, with 6 bases between. The CDR3 consists of 13 residues. The CDR3, as DNA: TGTGCCAGCAGTGACAACAGGAACACTGAAGCTTTCTTT. Its translation: CASSDNRNTEAFF.

This clone turned up a few times. This chain connects TRBV19 to TRBJ1-5; TRBD1 matches at 7 bases. The germline CDR1 and CDR2 sequences are LNHDA and SQIVND (reference sequence). V shed 4 bases and J 1 base; nucleotides not matched to a gene: 22. CDR3 length: 21 residues. CDR3 residues: CASSNPRHRGSLGGSNQPQHF. DNA of the CDR3: TGTGCCAGTAGTAATCCACGACACAGGGGCAGTCTGGGTGGAAGCAATCAGCCCCAGCATTTT.

The gene calls are TRBV20-1 and TRBJ1-2; possibly TRBD1 for D (5 bases). Germline V gene lookup returns CDR1 DFQATT and CDR2 SNEGSKA (reference sequence). The CDR3 covers 12 residues. The V gene lost 3 bases and the J gene lost 5 bases, with 10 bases spanning the gap. DNA for the CDR3: TGCAGTGCTAGTTCCCAGGGTTATGGCTACACCTTC. Its protein is CSASSQGYGYTF.

This chain connects TRBV6-4 to TRBJ1-3; TRBD1 is a possible D gene (5 bases). The CDR3 length is 15 residues. Germline CDR1 is MRHNA and CDR2 is SNTAGT. V was trimmed by 0 bases and J by 4 bases, leaving 10 bases between them. CDR3 sequence: CASSDSAGPGNTIYF. CDR3 DNA sequence: TGTGCCAGCAGTGACTCAGCAGGGCCGGGAAACACCATATATTTT.

The rearrangement links TRBV25-1 to TRBJ2-7; D may be TRBD2 (5 bases). The CDR3 runs to 14 residues. V gave up 4 bases and J gave up 3 bases, with 13 bases separating them. Germline CDR1 reads MGHDK; CDR2 reads SYGVNS. In DNA form, the CDR3 reads TGTGCCAGCAGTGGGACTCCGCATTACTACGAGCAGTACTTC. Its protein product is CASSGTPHYYEQYF.

The V call is TRBV7-2, the J call TRBJ1-1, with 7 bases matching TRBD1. The germline CDR1 and CDR2 sequences are SGHTA and FQGNSA. J was trimmed by 0 bases and V by 4 bases; bases with no gene match: 8. The CDR3 has 16 residues. CDR3 bases: TGTGCCAGCAGCTACAGGGGATCTAAGATGAACACTGAAGCTTTCTTT. Encoded protein: CASSYRGSKMNTEAFF.

The rearrangement links TRBV5-1 to TRBJ1-1; D is unresolved. V lost 2 bases, J lost 1 base, and 12 bases lay in between. Germline V gene data show CDR1 as SGHRS and CDR2 as YFSETQ. The CDR3 covers 15 residues. The CDR3 DNA is TGCGCCAGCAGCTTCCTCCTGGGAGGGAACACTGAAGCTTTCTTT. Amino acids: CASSFLLGGNTEAFF.

For the CDR3, the DNA is TGTGCCAGCAGTTCCACGTGGCAGGGCACATTGTCCGGCTACACCTTC. The encoded protein is CASSSTWQGTLSGYTF. This rearrangement joins TRBV28 to TRBJ1-2; possible D gene TRBD1, 5 bases. Germline-derived CDR1 and CDR2 are MDHEN and SYDVKM. Trimming took 4 bases from V and 8 from J, leaving 23 bases between them. This CDR3 is built from 16 residues.

This clone has just one count. This sequence joins TRBV7-3 and TRBJ1-1; 7 nucleotides align to TRBD1. This CDR3 has 14 amino acids. With V trimmed by 5 bases and J by 1 base, 4 bases remained unmatched. CDR1 and CDR2 from the germline V gene are SGHTA and FQGTGA. CDR3 bases: TGTGCCAGCAGCCCCGGGACAGCGAACACTGAAGCTTTCTTT. It codes for CASSPGTANTEAFF.

The rearrangement joins TRBV27 to TRBJ2-5; 10 positions agree with TRBD2. The CDR3 covers 14 residues. CDR1 is MNHEY, CDR2 SMNVEV, per germline (reference sequence). V dropped 6 bases and J dropped 4; count of bases not matched to a gene: 5. CDR3 DNA: TGTGCCAGCAGGGGTAGCGGGAGGACAGAGACCCAGTACTTC. Protein product: CASRGSGRTETQYF.